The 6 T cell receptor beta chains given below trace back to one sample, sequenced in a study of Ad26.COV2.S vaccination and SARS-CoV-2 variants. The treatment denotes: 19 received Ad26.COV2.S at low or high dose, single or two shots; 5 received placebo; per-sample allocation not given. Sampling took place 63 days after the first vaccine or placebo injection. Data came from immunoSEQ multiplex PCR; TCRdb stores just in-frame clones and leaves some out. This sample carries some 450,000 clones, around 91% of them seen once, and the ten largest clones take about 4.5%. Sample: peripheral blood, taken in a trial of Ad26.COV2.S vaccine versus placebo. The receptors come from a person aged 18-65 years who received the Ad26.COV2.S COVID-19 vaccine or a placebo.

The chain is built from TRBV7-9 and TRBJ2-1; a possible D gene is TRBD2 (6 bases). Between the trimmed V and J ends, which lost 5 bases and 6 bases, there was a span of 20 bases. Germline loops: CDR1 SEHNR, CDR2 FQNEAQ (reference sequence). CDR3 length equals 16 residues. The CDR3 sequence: CASSPALEGVGNEQFF. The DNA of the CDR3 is TGTGCCAGCAGCCCGGCGTTGGAGGGAGTTGGCAATGAGCAGTTCTTC.

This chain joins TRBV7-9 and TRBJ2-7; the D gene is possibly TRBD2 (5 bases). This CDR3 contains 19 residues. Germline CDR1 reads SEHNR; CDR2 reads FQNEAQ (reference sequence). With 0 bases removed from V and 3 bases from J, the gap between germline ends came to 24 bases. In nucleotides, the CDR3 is TGTGCCAGCAGCTTAGCGAGTATAGACGAATGGGGAGAAGGCTACGAGCAGTACTTC. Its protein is CASSLASIDEWGEGYEQYF.

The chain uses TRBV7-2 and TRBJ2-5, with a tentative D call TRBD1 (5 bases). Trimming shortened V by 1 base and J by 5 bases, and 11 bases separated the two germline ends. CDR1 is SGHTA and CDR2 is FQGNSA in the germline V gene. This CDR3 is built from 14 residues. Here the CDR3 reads CASSLGRVVETQYF. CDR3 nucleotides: TGTGCCAGCAGCTTAGGCAGGGTGGTGGAGACCCAGTACTTC.

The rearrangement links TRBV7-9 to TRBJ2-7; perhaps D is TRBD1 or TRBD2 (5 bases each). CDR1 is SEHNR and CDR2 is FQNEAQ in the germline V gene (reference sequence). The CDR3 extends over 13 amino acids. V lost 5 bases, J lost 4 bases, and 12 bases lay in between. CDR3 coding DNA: TGTGCCAGCAGCCTCCCCGGGGCATACGAGCAGTACTTC. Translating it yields CASSLPGAYEQYF.

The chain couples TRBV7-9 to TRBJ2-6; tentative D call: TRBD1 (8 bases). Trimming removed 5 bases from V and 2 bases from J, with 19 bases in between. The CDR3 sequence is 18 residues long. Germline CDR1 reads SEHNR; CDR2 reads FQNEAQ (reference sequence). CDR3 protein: CASSPRQGRVTGANVLTF. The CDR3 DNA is TGTGCCAGCAGCCCTCGACAGGGGAGGGTAACTGGGGCCAACGTCCTGACTTTC.

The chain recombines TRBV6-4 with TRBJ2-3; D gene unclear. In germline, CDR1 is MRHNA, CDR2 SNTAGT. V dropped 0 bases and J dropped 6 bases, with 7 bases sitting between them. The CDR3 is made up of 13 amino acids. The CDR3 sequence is CASSDSTGDTQYF. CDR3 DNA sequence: TGTGCCAGCAGTGACTCGACCGGGGATACGCAGTATTTT.